This T cell receptor (beta chain) was sequenced for a study of breast tumors, draining lymph nodes, adjacent tissues. Study-level results: That most tumor T cells come from lymph nodes remained unproven. Tumors had less TCR diversity than lymph nodes, more than nontumor tissue.

The CDR3 runs to 16 residues. Germline assignment: CDR1 DFQATT and CDR2 SNEGSKA (reference sequence). Trimming at V came to 3 bases and at J to 0 bases, leaving 9 bases not matched to a gene. Note on this clonotype: Its antigen is unidentified.

TCRdb itself ran the multiplex PCR reads through MiXCR, one entry per CDR3 protein. Counted here are roughly 32,000 distinct CDR3 sequences, roughly 36% occurring once; the ten biggest clones make up around 9.9%. This chain uses TRBV20-1 with TRBJ2-3; TRBD1 agrees at 7 bases. The receptor comes from a female donor with breast cancer. Some clones in this sample may be carry-over from other donors' samples. The sample taken for sequencing was breast tumor tissue. The CDR3 protein is CSASVEGQISTDTQYF. The CDR3 DNA follows: TGCAGTGCTAGCGTTGAGGGACAGATTAGCACAGATACGCAGTATTTT.